These 11 T cell receptor beta chains were all obtained from the same sample, sequenced in a study of blood T cell repertoires in COVID-19. TCRdb keeps only in-frame clones here, not all; method: immunoSEQ multiplex PCR. The repertoire holds 90,000 to 120,000 clones, with 91% as singletons. Sequences were obtained from peripheral blood. The receptors were sampled from a man in his sixties with acute or convalescent COVID-19.

The V gene is TRBV3-1 (or the pseudogene TRBV3-2), the J gene TRBJ1-1; D is undetermined. Germline V gene data show CDR1 as LGHDT and CDR2 as YNNKEL (reference sequence). V shed 0 bases and J shed 5 bases, with 10 bases lying between them. The CDR3 runs to 14 residues. In nucleotides, the CDR3 is TGTGCCAGCAGCCAAGATCTGGCCAAGACTGAAGCTTTCTTT. This translates into CASSQDLAKTEAFF.

The CDR3 reads CAWSEEGPYEQYF. The CDR3 DNA reads as TGTGCCTGGAGTGAGGAGGGGCCCTACGAGCAGTACTTC. The rearrangement links TRBV30 to TRBJ2-7; a weak D match, TRBD2 (6 bases). Germline V gene data show CDR1 as GTSNPN and CDR2 as SVGIG (reference sequence). V was cut by 1 base and J by 2 bases, with 9 bases left in between. The CDR3 is 13 residues long.

The chain joins TRBV28 to TRBJ2-7; D may be TRBD1 (6 bases). Per germline, CDR1 MDHEN and CDR2 SYDVKM. CDR3 length: 13 amino acids. The V and J ends lost 5 bases and 4 bases respectively, with 12 bases between them. The CDR3 coding sequence is TGTGCCAGCAGTAGACAGGCTACTTACGAGCAGTACGTC. Protein: CASSRQATYEQYV.

The chain recombines TRBV21-1 with TRBJ1-2; the table names TRBD1, a call not compared with the DNA. TRBV21-1 is reported as a pseudogene. The CDR3 extends over 17 amino acids. The CDR3 nucleotides are TGTGCCAGCAGCAAAGGGGGACAGCAGTTTGAGTTCCGAGGCTACACCTTC. It yields the protein CASSKGGQQFEFRGYTF.

V is TRBV7-8 and J is TRBJ1-5; 8 bases align to TRBD1. CDR1 is SGHVS, CDR2 FQNEAQ, per germline. This CDR3 has 17 residues. V was clipped by 2 bases and J by 3 bases; unmatched bases: 9. The CDR3 DNA reads as TGTGCCAGCAGCTTAATAAGGCAGGGGGCTATCAATCAGCCCCAGCATTTT. Translation gives CASSLIRQGAINQPQHF. Based on the CDR3 plus reference TRBV7-8 and TRBJ1-5, the full variable domain is GAGVSQSPRYKVAKRGQDVALRCDPISGHVSLFWYQQALGQGPEFLTYFQNEAQLDKSGLPSDRFFAERPEGSVSTLKIQRTQQEDSAVYLCASSLIRQGAINQPQHFGDGTRLSIL.

The chain combines TRBV3-1 (or the pseudogene TRBV3-2) with TRBJ2-3; 7 bases agree with TRBD2. Per germline, CDR1 LGHDT and CDR2 YNNKEL (reference sequence). The CDR3 is 15 residues long. With 0 bases clipped from V and 3 bases from J, the junction kept 3 bases outside the gene matches. The CDR3, as DNA: TGTGCCAGCAGCCAAGAACTAGCGAGGACAGATACGCAGTATTTT. Its translation: CASSQELARTDTQYF.

The rearrangement joins TRBV24-1 to TRBJ1-5; 8 bases map to TRBD1. J was trimmed by 7 bases and V by 4 bases; bases with no gene match: 5. CDR1 KGHDR and CDR2 SFDVKD come from the germline V gene. CDR3 size: 14 residues. DNA of the CDR3: TGTGCCACCAGTGACCGACAGGGGCGGCAGCCCCAGCATTTT. It translates to CATSDRQGRQPQHF.

The chain has TRBV11-3 and TRBJ2-1; 8 nucleotides line up with TRBD1. V was pared by 5 bases and J by 0 bases, with 3 bases of the junction left unmatched. This CDR3 is 15 amino acids long. Germline V CDR1 and CDR2: SGHNT, YENEEA. The DNA for the CDR3 is TGTGCCAGCAGCCGGACAGGGCCCTCCTACAATGAGCAGTTCTTC. Protein product: CASSRTGPSYNEQFF.

This clone was seen just once. The same CDR3 can be traced to other DNA sequences in this sample. The J gene is TRBJ2-5, the V gene TRBV5-8, with 8 bases matching TRBD1. The junction had 3 bases not matched to a gene; V was cut back by 4 bases and J by 1 base. The CDR3 sequence is 14 residues long. Germline CDR1 SGHTS, CDR2 YDEGEE. CDR3 sequence reads: CASSPGQGQETQYF. For the CDR3, the DNA is TGTGCCAGCAGCCCTGGACAGGGCCAAGAGACCCAGTACTTC.

The chain employs TRBV5-1 and TRBJ2-3; 9 nucleotides align to TRBD1. Germline V gene sequence: CDR1 SGHRS, CDR2 YFSETQ. The ends lost 2 bases at V and 4 bases at J; junction bases unmatched: 5. The CDR3 contains 15 residues. The CDR3 sequence: CASSLNRGPPDTQYF. In DNA form, the CDR3 reads TGCGCCAGCAGCTTAAACAGGGGGCCCCCAGATACGCAGTATTTT.

Details on this clone: The sample contains more than one DNA sequence encoding this CDR3. V gene TRBV10-3 combines with J gene TRBJ1-5; no clear D gene. The germline V and J ends were trimmed by 0 bases and 0 bases, with 9 bases remaining between them. Germline V gives CDR1 ENHRY, CDR2 SYGVKD. The CDR3 sequence is 16 residues long. In DNA form, the CDR3 reads TGTGCCATCAGTGAGTCCGGAGGTTATAGCAATCAGCCCCAGCATTTT. This translates into CAISESGGYSNQPQHF.